Here is one T cell receptor beta chain with its context. Clones were sequenced by immunoSEQ multiplex PCR, and TCRdb holds only the in-frame ones, with some missing. Among about 26,000 clones listed, approximately 96% were seen once. This CDR3 region has 16 residues. The V end was cut by 0 bases, the J end by 4 bases, with 11 bases between. CDR1 and CDR2 (germline): SGHDT, YYEEEE. This record belongs to a study of monozygotic twins with cystic fibrosis. The V gene is TRBV5-6, the J gene TRBJ2-6; a possible D gene is TRBD1 (6 bases). Sequencing input: blood. The sequence was obtained from a girl aged 2 to 9 with cystic fibrosis. This CDR3 is CASSLAGVTGANVLTF. The CDR3 coding sequence is TGTGCCAGCAGCTTGGCAGGGGTCACGGGGGCCAACGTCCTGACTTTC.